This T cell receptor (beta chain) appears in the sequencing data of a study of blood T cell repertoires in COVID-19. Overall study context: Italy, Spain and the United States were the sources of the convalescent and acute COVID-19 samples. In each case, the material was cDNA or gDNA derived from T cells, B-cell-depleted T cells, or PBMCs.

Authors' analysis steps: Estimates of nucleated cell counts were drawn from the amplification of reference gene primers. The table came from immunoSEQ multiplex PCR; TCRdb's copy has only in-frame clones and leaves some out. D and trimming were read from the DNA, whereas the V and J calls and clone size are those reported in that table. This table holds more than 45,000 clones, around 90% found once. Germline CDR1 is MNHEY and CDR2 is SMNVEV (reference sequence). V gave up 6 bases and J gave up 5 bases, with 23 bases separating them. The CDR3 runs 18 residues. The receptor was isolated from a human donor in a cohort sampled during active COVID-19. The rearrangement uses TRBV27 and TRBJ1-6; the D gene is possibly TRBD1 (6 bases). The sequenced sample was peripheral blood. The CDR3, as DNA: TGTGCCAGCAGCCCTCGAGGCAGGGGAAAATCTGATAATTCACCCCTCCACTTT. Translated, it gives CASSPRGRGKSDNSPLHF.